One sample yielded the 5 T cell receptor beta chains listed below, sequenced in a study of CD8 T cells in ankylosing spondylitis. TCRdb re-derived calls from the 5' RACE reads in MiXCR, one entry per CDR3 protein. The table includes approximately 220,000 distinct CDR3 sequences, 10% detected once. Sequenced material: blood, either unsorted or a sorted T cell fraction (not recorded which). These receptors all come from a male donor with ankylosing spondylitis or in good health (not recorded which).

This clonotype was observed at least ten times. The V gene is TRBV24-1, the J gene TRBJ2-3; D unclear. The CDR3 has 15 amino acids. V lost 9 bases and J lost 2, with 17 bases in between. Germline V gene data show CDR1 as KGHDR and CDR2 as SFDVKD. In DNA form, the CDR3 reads TGTGCCACCCTCGACTCCCGCGCTCCCACAGATACGCAGTATTTT. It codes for CATLDSRAPTDTQYF.

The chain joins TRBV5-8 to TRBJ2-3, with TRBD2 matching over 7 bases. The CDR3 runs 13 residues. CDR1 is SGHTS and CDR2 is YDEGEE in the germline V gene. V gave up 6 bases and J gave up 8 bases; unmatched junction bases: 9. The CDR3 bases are TGTGCCAGCATCCTCCGCGGGGGAGGTACGCAGTATTTT. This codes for CASILRGGGTQYF.

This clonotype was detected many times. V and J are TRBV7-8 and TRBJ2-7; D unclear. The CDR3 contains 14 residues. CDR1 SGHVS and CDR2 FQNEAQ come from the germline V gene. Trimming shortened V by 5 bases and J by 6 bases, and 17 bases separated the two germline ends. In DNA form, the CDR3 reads TGTGCCAGCAGCCCCCGATTGGAAGCTGGCGAGCAGTACTTC. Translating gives CASSPRLEAGEQYF. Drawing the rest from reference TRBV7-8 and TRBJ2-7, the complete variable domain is GAGVSQSPRYKVAKRGQDVALRCDPISGHVSLFWYQQALGQGPEFLTYFQNEAQLDKSGLPSDRFFAERPEGSVSTLKIQRTQQEDSAVYLCASSPRLEAGEQYFGPGTRLTVT.

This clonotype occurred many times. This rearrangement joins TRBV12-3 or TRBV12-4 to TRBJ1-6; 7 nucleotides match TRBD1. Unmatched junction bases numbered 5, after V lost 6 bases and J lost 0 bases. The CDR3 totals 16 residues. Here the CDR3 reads CASSHRGSSYNSPLHF. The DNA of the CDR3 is TGTGCCAGCAGCCACAGGGGAAGCTCCTATAATTCACCCCTCCACTTT.

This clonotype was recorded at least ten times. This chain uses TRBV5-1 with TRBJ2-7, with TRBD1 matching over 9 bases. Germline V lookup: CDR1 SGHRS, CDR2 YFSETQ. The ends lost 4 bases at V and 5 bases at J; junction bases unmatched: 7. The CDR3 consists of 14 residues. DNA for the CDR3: TGCGCCAGCAGCCCGGGACAGGGCACGAACGAGCAGTACTTC. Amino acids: CASSPGQGTNEQYF.